This T cell receptor (beta chain) was documented in a study of T cells in Graves' hyperthyroidism and ophthalmopathy. Study observations and caveats: Ophthalmopathy, as predicted by the model, came a median 6.5 months after the prediction. Most thyroid-expanded clonotypes above 0.001 were also found in blood.

Notes on this clonotype: Its antigen is unknown.

Those with hyperthyroidism were 18 to 65 years old, newly diagnosed, and ill for under 2 months. On the basis of clinical symptoms, serum thyroxine and TRAb, thyroid ultrasound and orbital computed tomography, diagnoses were made. Germline CDR1 is MNHNY and CDR2 is SVGAGI (reference sequence). The CDR3 is 15 amino acids. Trimming took 6 bases from V and 8 from J, leaving 17 bases between them. Authors of the study amplified TCR beta CDR3 regions from RNA transcripts. The TCR CDR3 was amplified in a first-round RT-PCR using the HTBI primer set. MiXCR, applied by TCRdb to the multiplex PCR reads, yields one record per CDR3 protein. This table has around 700,000 distinct CDR3 sequences, roughly 32% appearing once.

This receptor was identified in a woman aged 40 to 50 with Graves' hyperthyroidism. The sequenced sample consisted of blood. The genes are TRBV6-6 and TRBJ1-6, with D possibly matching TRBD1 (6 bases). The CDR3 DNA reads as TGTGCCAGCAGCGTCACAGGGCCCGGGGATTCACCCCTCCACTTT. As protein: CASSVTGPGDSPLHF.